The rows below give T cell receptor beta chains drawn from one sample of a study of identical twins. TCRdb redid the calling of the 5' RACE reads with MiXCR, one entry per CDR3 protein. The sample lists 350,000 to 450,000 distinct CDR3 sequences, 15% to 20% occurring once. The sequencing input was naive T cells sorted from blood. These receptors were taken from a man aged 50-59 years in good health. Both conserved end residues are part of each CDR3. D genes are given only for firm matches. Where a row states a size, it is once, few, many or the class of an expanded clone; other rows omit it.

V,size,J,D,CDR3,DNA
TRBV5-1,many,TRBJ2-1,TRBD1,CASSFGQGGNEQFF,TGCGCCAGCAGCTTCGGACAGGGGGGAAATGAGCAGTTCTTC
TRBV12-3/TRBV12-4,many,TRBJ2-7,NA,CASSSTYYEQYF,TGTGCCAGCAGCTCGACGTACTACGAGCAGTACTTC
TRBV15,many,TRBJ2-4,NA,CATSRDYGVTGNIQYF,TGTGCCACCAGCAGAGATTATGGGGTCACGGGAAACATTCAGTACTTC
TRBV7-9,many,TRBJ2-7,NA,CASSLDGAPTYEQYF,TGTGCCAGCAGCTTAGACGGGGCCCCTACCTACGAGCAGTACTTC
TRBV4-2,many,TRBJ2-1,TRBD1,CASSRAPQGPYNEQFF,TGTGCCAGCAGCCGAGCCCCACAGGGGCCCTACAATGAGCAGTTCTTC
TRBV12-3/TRBV12-4,many,TRBJ2-6,NA,CASSSGRRAGANVLTF,TGTGCCAGCAGTTCAGGAAGGAGGGCTGGGGCCAACGTCCTGACTTTC
TRBV12-3/TRBV12-4,NA,TRBJ2-7,TRBD1,CASSLGWTGGAYEQYF,TGTGCCAGCAGTTTAGGTTGGACAGGGGGCGCGTACGAGCAGTACTTC
TRBV11-2,many,TRBJ2-7,NA,CASSLDRALSYEQYF,TGTGCCAGCAGCTTAGATCGGGCCCTGTCCTACGAGCAGTACTTC
TRBV20-1,many,TRBJ2-1,TRBD2,CSARDDLAENEQFF,TGCAGTGCTAGAGATGATCTAGCGGAGAATGAGCAGTTCTTC
TRBV5-1,NA,TRBJ2-5,TRBD2,CASSILAGTAQGEETQYF,TGCGCCAGCAGCATCCTAGCGGGGACAGCCCAGGGGGAAGAGACCCAGTACTTC
TRBV20-1,few,TRBJ2-2,TRBD2,CSARDPKRAGGNTGELFF,TGCAGTGCTAGAGACCCCAAACGGGCGGGGGGGAACACCGGGGAGCTGTTTTTT
TRBV25-1,NA,TRBJ2-5,TRBD2,CASSDPSGSGETQYF,TGTGCCAGCAGTGATCCTAGCGGGAGTGGTGAGACCCAGTACTTC
TRBV20-1,NA,TRBJ1-1,NA,CSASDGELTEAFF,TGCAGTGCTAGTGACGGGGAATTGACTGAAGCTTTCTTT
TRBV20-1,many,TRBJ2-7,NA,CSATGLSGTYEQYF,TGCAGTGCTACCGGACTATCTGGGACCTACGAGCAGTACTTC
TRBV5-1,many,TRBJ1-1,NA,CASSLDPPSTEAFF,TGCGCCAGCAGCTTGGACCCCCCCTCCACTGAAGCTTTCTTT
TRBV20-1,few,TRBJ2-5,TRBD1,CSARDVDRAVETQYF,TGCAGTGCTAGAGATGTTGACAGGGCGGTTGAGACCCAGTACTTC
TRBV15,NA,TRBJ1-1,NA,CATSRVTDTEAFF,TGTGCCACCAGCAGGGTCACAGACACTGAAGCTTTCTTT
TRBV9,once,TRBJ2-5,TRBD2,CASSGLAGAETQYF,TGTGCCAGCAGCGGACTAGCGGGAGCAGAGACCCAGTACTTC
TRBV5-1,many,TRBJ2-1,NA,CASSFGQSYNEQFF,TGCGCCAGCAGCTTTGGACAGTCCTACAATGAGCAGTTCTTC
TRBV5-8,few,TRBJ1-1,TRBD1,CASSWEGQPNTEAFF,TGTGCCAGCAGCTGGGAGGGACAGCCGAACACTGAAGCTTTCTTT
TRBV18,many,TRBJ2-7,TRBD1,CASSQTGQGRYEQYF,TGTGCCAGCTCGCAAACGGGACAGGGTCGTTACGAGCAGTACTTC
TRBV24-1,NA,TRBJ2-2,NA,CATSIGIKPGGELFF,TGTGCCACCTCCATCGGGATTAAACCGGGCGGGGAGCTGTTTTTT
TRBV15,few,TRBJ1-3,TRBD1,CATSADRGSGNTIYF,TGTGCCACCAGCGCGGACAGGGGTTCTGGAAACACCATATATTTT
TRBV4-1,NA,TRBJ1-5,NA,CASSPGIQESNQPQHF,TGCGCCAGCAGCCCGGGGATCCAGGAGAGCAATCAGCCCCAGCATTTT
TRBV5-1,NA,TRBJ1-4,TRBD1,CASSLGQGAIGEKLFF,TGCGCCAGCAGCCTCGGACAGGGGGCAATTGGTGAAAAACTGTTTTTT
TRBV7-2,many,TRBJ2-7,NA,CASSPWGTNAYEQYF,TGTGCCAGCAGTCCTTGGGGTACGAATGCCTACGAGCAGTACTTC
TRBV20-1,NA,TRBJ2-2,TRBD1,CSADRPDRGQSGELFF,TGCAGTGCCGATAGACCGGACAGGGGGCAAAGCGGGGAGCTGTTTTTT
TRBV10-3,NA,TRBJ1-1,NA,CAISAGRENTEAFF,TGTGCCATCAGTGCGGGACGGGAGAACACTGAAGCTTTCTTT
TRBV7-2,many,TRBJ2-3,NA,CASSLGGGLTDTQYF,TGTGCCAGCAGCTTAGGGGGGGGCCTCACAGATACGCAGTATTTT
TRBV4-1,NA,TRBJ2-5,TRBD2,CASSQVGGRAQETQYF,TGCGCCAGCAGCCAAGTCGGAGGGAGGGCCCAAGAGACCCAGTACTTC
TRBV20-1,NA,TRBJ2-2,NA,CSARGRGNTGELFF,TGCAGTGCTAGGGGGAGAGGGAACACCGGGGAGCTGTTTTTT
TRBV27,few,TRBJ2-1,NA,CASSIRTTYNEQFF,TGTGCCAGCAGTATCCGGACCACGTACAATGAGCAGTTCTTC
TRBV5-6,NA,TRBJ2-7,TRBD2,CASSQAGLGREQYF,TGTGCCAGCAGCCAAGCGGGATTGGGACGCGAGCAGTACTTC
TRBV12-3/TRBV12-4,NA,TRBJ2-7,NA,CASSLSASPSGSSF,TGTGCCAGCAGTTTATCGGCCAGCCCCTCCGGCTCGTCCTTC
TRBV11-2,many,TRBJ2-1,TRBD1,CASSLPGQSSYEQFF,TGTGCCAGCAGCCTCCCGGGACAGTCATCGTATGAGCAGTTCTTC
TRBV12-3/TRBV12-4,many,TRBJ2-1,TRBD2,CASSFTSGLYNEQFF,TGTGCCAGCAGTTTCACTAGCGGACTCTACAATGAGCAGTTCTTC
TRBV20-1,NA,TRBJ2-7,NA,CSAGLSGRETYEQYF,TGCAGTGCTGGCCTCTCGGGGAGAGAAACCTACGAGCAGTACTTC
TRBV6-1,many,TRBJ2-7,TRBD2,CASSPAGSYEQYF,TGTGCCAGCAGTCCAGCGGGAAGCTACGAGCAGTACTTC
TRBV11-3,many,TRBJ1-2,TRBD1,CASSLESWDSPRNYGYTF,TGTGCCAGCAGCTTAGAGTCATGGGACAGTCCAAGGAACTATGGCTACACCTTC
TRBV5-1,many,TRBJ2-2,NA,CASSEGPLRGTGELFF,TGCGCCAGCAGCGAGGGCCCGCTGAGGGGCACCGGGGAGCTGTTTTTT
TRBV27,few,TRBJ2-1,TRBD2,CASSPGTRSEQFF,TGTGCCAGCAGTCCAGGGACTAGGAGTGAGCAGTTCTTC
TRBV28,few,TRBJ2-3,NA,CASRPRLAGGSTDTQYF,TGTGCCAGCAGACCGAGACTAGCAGGGGGGTCCACAGATACGCAGTATTTT
TRBV6-1,few,TRBJ1-5,TRBD1,CASRTTQGPTNQPQHF,TGTGCCAGCAGAACTACACAGGGGCCTACCAATCAGCCCCAGCATTTT
TRBV5-1,many,TRBJ2-5,NA,CASSPEVAGVGETQYF,TGCGCCAGCAGCCCGGAGGTCGCAGGGGTGGGAGAGACCCAGTACTTC
TRBV5-5,NA,TRBJ2-7,TRBD2,CASSLSGGPGEYF,TGTGCCAGCAGCTTATCGGGAGGGCCGGGGGAGTACTTC
TRBV6-2/TRBV6-3,NA,TRBJ1-1,NA,CASSYSRVWTEAFF,TGTGCCAGCAGTTACTCACGGGTATGGACTGAAGCTTTCTTT
TRBV20-1,few,TRBJ2-6,NA,CSASPSSGANVLTF,TGCAGTGCTAGTCCAAGCTCTGGGGCCAACGTCCTGACTTTC
TRBV7-2,few,TRBJ2-5,TRBD1,CASSYRQGVRGSPDLEKETQYF,TGTGCCAGCAGCTATCGACAGGGTGTGAGGGGTTCTCCTGACCTGGAAAAAGAGACCCAGTACTTC
TRBV7-9,NA,TRBJ2-1,NA,CASSLEWAGPSYNEQFF,TGTGCCAGCAGCTTAGAGTGGGCAGGGCCTTCCTACAATGAGCAGTTCTTC
TRBV7-9,NA,TRBJ2-7,NA,CASSSPGIGYEQYF,TGTGCCAGCAGCTCCCCGGGGATAGGGTACGAGCAGTACTTC
TRBV29-1,many,TRBJ2-7,NA,CSVTDSYEQYF,TGCAGCGTTACCGACTCCTACGAGCAGTACTTC